This T cell receptor beta chain was documented in a study of regulatory T cells in long-lasting Graves disease. General study points: There were preferences for TRBV28, TRBJ1-2 and TRBJ2-5 in persistent disease. Lower TCR diversity characterized persistent Graves' patients relative to newly diagnosed patients.

Combining iRepertoire HTBI primers with Arm-PCR of CDR3 regions, the authors built TCR beta libraries. Each CDR3 protein is one row after TCRdb ran MiXCR on the multiplex PCR reads. Seen here are about 430,000 distinct CDR3 sequences, 15% observed once, and the top ten hold approximately 7.6%. This clonotype was counted ten times or more. The target antigen is unknown. Time point noted: newly diagnosed GD, antithyroid drugs for less than 3 months. Scientists built the TCR library using RNA that was extracted from PBMCs. Collection of peripheral blood (roughly 9.7 milliliters) was done using EDTA tubes. V was shortened by 0 bases and J by 4 bases, with 13 bases between the two germline ends. The CDR3 has 14 residues. Germline CDR1 and CDR2: DFQATT and SNEGSKA (reference sequence). The sample was also reused in another study, on T cells in Graves' hyperthyroidism and ophthalmopathy.

This receptor was obtained from a woman aged 40 to 50 with Graves disease. The material was peripheral blood mononuclear cells (PBMCs), obtained at new diagnosis, from a patient treated with antithyroid drugs. V usage is TRBV20-1 and J usage is TRBJ2-7; no clear D. This chain's CDR3 is CSARDIDHPYEQYF. CDR3 nucleotide sequence: TGCAGTGCTAGAGATATCGACCACCCTTACGAGCAGTACTTC.